This TCR beta chain was identified during a study of metastatic and nonmetastatic thyroid tumors. The wider study: Peripheral blood and tumor or nodule samples from malignant and benign thyroid patients were compared.

Turning to this clone: The antigen is unknown.

Study outcomes and limitations: Malignant thyroid tumors reportedly had TCR beta diversity that was significantly higher than in benign nodules, in blood and tumor.

Germline CDR1 and CDR2: SEHNR and FQNEAQ (reference sequence). The CDR3 consists of 14 residues. Deletions cut 0 bases from V and 5 bases from J, with 10 bases between. As handled by the study authors: Between-group CDR3 differences, defined by clinicopathological status, yielded a distant-metastasis classifier for papillary thyroid cancer. TCRdb ran MiXCR on the PCR reads. TCRdb, not the original authors, processed these V and J calls. The sample holds roughly 81,000 clones; less than 10% are singletons and the top ten take 8% to 10%. Each patient went into thyroid surgery without having received any treatment.

The receptor was derived from a female donor with papillary thyroid cancer or a benign thyroid nodule (not recorded which). Some clones in this sample may be carry-over from other donors' samples. V usage is TRBV7-9 and J usage is TRBJ2-5; tentative D call: TRBD2 (7 bases). Material: blood. CDR3 nucleotides: TGTGCCAGCAGCTTAGCGGGGGGGCAGGAGACCCAGTACTTC. Its protein product is CASSLAGGQETQYF.